These T cell receptor beta chains were read from a single sample in a study of OX40 agonist ivuxolimab in advanced cancers. Data came from immunoSEQ multiplex PCR; TCRdb stores just in-frame clones and leaves some out. The sample holds around 100,000 clones, roughly nine tenths seen once. The material sequenced was CD4+ or CD8+ T cells sorted from blood, taken in a trial of the OX40 agonist ivuxolimab. The receptors originated from an adult with an advanced solid tumor such as melanoma, head and neck, liver or kidney cancer. Both conserved end residues are part of each CDR3. A D gene is named only where the DNA matches it firmly. Only some rows state a clone size, as once, few, many or a class for expanded clones.

j_gene	d_gene	abundance	v_gene	len	CDR3aa	CDR3nt
TRBJ2-7	.	.	TRBV30	15	CAWKRYSSLTYEQYF	TGTGCCTGGAAACGGTACAGCTCCCTAACCTACGAGCAGTACTTC
TRBJ1-5	.	.	TRBV6-1	12	CASQGSNQPQHF	TGTGCCAGTCAGGGAAGCAATCAGCCCCAGCATTTT
TRBJ1-3	.	.	TRBV9	15	CASSVAGGPGNTIYF	TGTGCCAGCAGCGTAGCTGGTGGACCTGGAAACACCATATATTTT
TRBJ2-7	.	once	TRBV27	14	CASSPTGPFYEQYF	TGTGCCAGCAGTCCGACGGGGCCCTTCTACGAGCAGTACTTC
TRBJ1-1	.	.	TRBV11-3	13	CASSFGAGTEAFF	TGTGCCAGCAGCTTTGGGGCGGGCACTGAAGCTTTCTTT
TRBJ1-5	.	few	TRBV10-3	15	CAISGQSYSNQPQHF	TGTGCCATCAGTGGACAGAGTTATAGCAATCAGCCCCAGCATTTT
TRBJ1-2	.	.	TRBV4-1	14	CASSQDSNLYGYTF	TGCGCCAGCAGCCAAGACTCCAATCTCTATGGCTACACCTTC
TRBJ1-4	.	.	TRBV19	12	CASSMEGGKLFF	TGTGCCAGTAGTATGGAGGGGGGAAAACTGTTTTTT
TRBJ2-7	TRBD1	.	TRBV6-6	14	CASSRPGQGYEQYF	TGTGCCAGCAGTCGACCGGGACAGGGGTACGAGCAGTACTTC
TRBJ1-1	.	.	TRBV7-3	16	CASSLQPRGMNTEAFF	TGTGCCAGCAGCTTACAACCCCGGGGGATGAACACTGAAGCTTTCTTT
TRBJ1-5	.	.	TRBV30	14	CAWTKELSNQPQHF	TGTGCCTGGACTAAGGAACTTAGCAATCAGCCCCAGCATTTT
TRBJ1-2	.	.	TRBV30	13	CAWSAIRVYGYTF	TGTGCCTGGAGTGCCATTAGGGTCTATGGCTACACCTTC
TRBJ1-4	.	.	TRBV15	17	CATSSDTVRAHREKLFF	TGTGCCACCAGCAGTGATACCGTTAGGGCCCACAGAGAAAAACTGTTTTTT
TRBJ2-5	TRBD1	.	TRBV6-1	14	CASSDRGREETQYF	TGTGCCAGCAGCGACAGGGGCAGAGAGGAGACCCAGTACTTC
TRBJ1-1	.	.	TRBV25-1	18	CASSGVIGGEKMNTEAFF	TGTGCCAGCAGTGGAGTTATAGGGGGGGAAAAGATGAACACTGAAGCTTTCTTT
TRBJ1-3	TRBD1	.	TRBV9	15	CASSVEGQGKNTIYF	TGTGCCAGCAGCGTAGAGGGACAGGGAAAAAACACCATATATTTT
TRBJ2-5	.	once	TRBV7-9	14	CASSPPKAKETQYF	TGTGCCAGCAGCCCCCCGAAAGCAAAAGAGACCCAGTACTTC
TRBJ2-7	.	.	TRBV4-3	15	CASSQEPRGGFEQYF	TGCGCCAGCAGCCAAGAACCCAGGGGCGGGTTCGAGCAGTACTTC
TRBJ2-2	.	.	TRBV30	14	CAWSPSLKDGELFF	TGTGCCTGGAGTCCCTCACTTAAAGACGGGGAGCTGTTTTTT
TRBJ2-3	TRBD2	.	TRBV30	15	CAWSISGDSTDTQYF	TGTGCCTGGAGTATCAGCGGGGATAGCACAGATACGCAGTATTTT
TRBJ1-4	TRBD1	.	TRBV7-8	18	CASSSYRGIIATNEKLFF	TGTGCCAGCAGCTCCTACAGGGGTATAATTGCAACTAATGAAAAACTGTTTTTT
TRBJ1-6	TRBD1	.	TRBV29-1	14	CSVSLTGLDSPLHF	TGCAGCGTTTCATTGACAGGGCTTGATTCACCCCTCCACTTT
TRBJ1-5	.	.	TRBV30	18	CAWSVWGGGRYMDQPQHF	TGTGCCTGGAGTGTATGGGGGGGCGGGAGGTATATGGATCAGCCCCAGCATTTT
TRBJ1-3	.	.	TRBV9	16	CASSPMASVSGNTIYF	TGTGCCAGCAGCCCAATGGCCAGCGTCTCTGGAAACACCATATATTTT
TRBJ2-7	TRBD2	.	TRBV5-1	16	CASSLERRGGPHEQYF	TGCGCCAGCAGCTTGGAAAGGCGGGGGGGCCCCCACGAGCAGTACTTC
TRBJ2-5	.	.	TRBV6-1	14	CASSDEGPMGTQYF	TGTGCCAGCAGTGATGAGGGGCCCATGGGGACCCAGTACTTC
TRBJ1-1	.	once	TRBV6-6	14	CASSYEGMNTEAFF	TGTGCCAGCAGTTATGAGGGCATGAACACTGAAGCTTTCTTT
TRBJ2-2	TRBD1	.	TRBV9	15	CASSVGQGHTGELFF	TGTGCCAGCAGCGTGGGACAGGGGCATACCGGGGAGCTGTTTTTT
TRBJ2-7	.	.	TRBV28	16	CASSLWMGPDNYEQYF	TGTGCCAGCAGTTTATGGATGGGCCCGGACAACTACGAGCAGTACTTC
TRBJ1-4	.	.	TRBV28	15	CASSSNRGRGEKLFF	TGTGCCAGCAGTTCCAACCGGGGCCGAGGGGAAAAACTGTTTTTT
TRBJ1-4	.	.	TRBV6-5	14	CASTDLATNEKLFF	TGTGCCAGCACTGACCTTGCAACTAATGAAAAACTGTTTTTT
TRBJ1-6	.	.	TRBV7-3	14	CASSLDGYNSPLHF	TGTGCCAGCAGCCTAGACGGCTATAATTCACCCCTCCACTTT
TRBJ2-2	.	few	TRBV6-5	13	CASSDRRTGELFF	TGTGCCAGCAGTGACAGGAGGACCGGGGAGCTGTTTTTT
TRBJ1-1	.	.	TRBV29-1	14	CSARSDRFGTEAFF	TGCAGCGCCCGCTCCGACAGGTTTGGCACTGAAGCTTTCTTT
TRBJ1-4	.	.	TRBV6-5	14	CASSPQTGREKLFF	TGTGCCAGCAGTCCTCAAACAGGGAGGGAAAAACTGTTTTTT
TRBJ2-1	.	.	TRBV21-1	14	CASSKAVWDNEQFF	TGTGCCAGCAGCAAAGCCGTTTGGGACAATGAGCAGTTCTTC
TRBJ2-1	.	.	TRBV7-3	17	CASSPRTDFSGRSEQFF	TGTGCCAGCAGCCCACGGACGGACTTCTCTGGCCGGAGTGAGCAGTTCTTC
TRBJ2-2	.	.	TRBV9	17	CASSVASRIHITGELFF	TGTGCCAGCAGCGTAGCTTCCAGGATTCATATCACCGGGGAGCTGTTTTTT
TRBJ1-5	.	once	TRBV19	15	CASSASRGSNQPQHF	TGTGCCAGTAGCGCCTCTCGGGGAAGCAATCAGCCCCAGCATTTT
TRBJ2-2	TRBD1	.	TRBV7-2	18	CASSLLGTGVSGTGELFF	TGTGCCAGCAGCTTATTGGGGACAGGGGTCTCGGGGACCGGGGAGCTGTTTTTT
TRBJ2-5	TRBD2	.	TRBV28	15	CASSLGTSGEETQYF	TGTGCCAGCAGTCTAGGCACTAGCGGTGAAGAGACCCAGTACTTC
TRBJ2-7	TRBD1	few	TRBV9	17	CASSEGQLFETTYEQYF	TGTGCCAGCAGCGAGGGACAGTTATTCGAAACTACCTACGAGCAGTACTTC
TRBJ2-7	TRBD1	.	TRBV18	14	CASSRGQGVDEQYF	TGTGCCAGCTCACGAGGACAGGGCGTCGACGAGCAGTACTTC
TRBJ1-1	.	.	TRBV5-1	14	CASSLQGMNTEAFF	TGCGCCAGCAGCTTACAGGGTATGAACACTGAAGCTTTCTTT
TRBJ1-6	TRBD1	.	TRBV4-3	17	CASSQAYRDRANSPLHF	TGCGCCAGCAGCCAAGCTTACCGGGACAGGGCTAATTCACCCCTCCACTTT
TRBJ2-7	.	.	TRBV6-6	14	CASSYSGIEGEQYF	TGTGCCAGCAGTTACTCAGGGATTGAGGGCGAGCAGTACTTC
TRBJ1-2	.	.	TRBV27	15	CASSSPSQGNYGYTF	TGTGCCAGCAGTTCCCCGTCACAGGGAAACTATGGCTACACCTTC
TRBJ2-2	.	.	TRBV5-4	16	CASSPGGRGHTGELFF	TGTGCCAGCAGCCCGGGGGGCAGGGGGCACACCGGGGAGCTGTTTTTT
TRBJ2-1	.	.	TRBV12-5	12	CASGLSSHEQFF	TGTGCTAGTGGGTTGTCTAGCCATGAGCAGTTCTTC
TRBJ1-4	TRBD1	.	TRBV9	16	CASSVSGGGTDEKLFF	TGTGCCAGCAGCGTATCGGGAGGAGGGACAGATGAAAAACTGTTTTTT
TRBJ1-1	TRBD1	.	TRBV27	13	CASSVRDRSQAFF	TGTGCCAGCAGTGTCCGGGACAGGAGTCAAGCTTTCTTT
TRBJ1-2	.	.	TRBV6-5	14	CASSYSFPGGGYTF	TGTGCCAGCAGTTACTCCTTCCCGGGGGGCGGCTACACCTTC
TRBJ2-1	TRBD2	.	TRBV6-6	15	CASSYSGGSYNEQFF	TGTGCCAGCAGTTACAGCGGGGGCTCCTACAATGAGCAGTTCTTC
TRBJ1-6	.	.	TRBV7-7	13	CASSLAPNSPLHF	TGTGCTAGCAGCTTAGCACCTAATTCACCCCTCCACTTT